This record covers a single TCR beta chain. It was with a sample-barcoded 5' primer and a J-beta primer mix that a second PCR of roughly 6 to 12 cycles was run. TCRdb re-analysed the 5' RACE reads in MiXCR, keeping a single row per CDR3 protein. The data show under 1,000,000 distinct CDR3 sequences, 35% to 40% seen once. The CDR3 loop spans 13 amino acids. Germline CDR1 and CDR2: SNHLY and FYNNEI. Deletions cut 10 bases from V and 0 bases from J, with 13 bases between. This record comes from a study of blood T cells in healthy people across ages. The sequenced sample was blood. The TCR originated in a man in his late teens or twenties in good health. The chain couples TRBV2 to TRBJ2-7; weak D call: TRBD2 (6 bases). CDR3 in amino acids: CATHSGLSYEQYF. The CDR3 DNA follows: TGTGCCACCCACAGCGGGCTCTCCTACGAGCAGTACTTC.